This record concerns one T cell receptor beta chain sequence. Its antigen is unidentified. V shed 5 bases and J shed 5 bases, with 16 bases lying between them. Germline loops: CDR1 GTSNPN, CDR2 SVGIG (reference sequence). CDR3 length: 14 amino acids. Sequenced by immunoSEQ multiplex PCR; TCRdb stores in-frame clones only, minus some. The sample lists fewer than 110,000 clones; approximately 86% were seen once. This sample stems from a study of T cell responses to AZD1222 COVID-19 vaccine. Study-wide context: Second-dose timings of about 4 or about 12 weeks were pooled.

Study-wide findings and caveats: Per reports, nearly half of all spike-specific TCRs target regions that are unmutated in variants. Clonal diversity was possibly underestimated; the donors were predominantly white British and more often female. Dominant CD4 TCR responses targeted spike regions 160-218 and 743-854.

The sequencing used peripheral blood, collected on day 0 of AZD1222 vaccination. This clonotype was obtained from an adult in good health. The chain combines TRBV30 with TRBJ2-1; D possibly uses TRBD1 or TRBD2 (5 bases each). The CDR3 reads CAWLSRDENNEQFF. CDR3 nucleotide sequence: TGTGCCTGGTTATCCCGGGACGAAAACAATGAGCAGTTCTTC.